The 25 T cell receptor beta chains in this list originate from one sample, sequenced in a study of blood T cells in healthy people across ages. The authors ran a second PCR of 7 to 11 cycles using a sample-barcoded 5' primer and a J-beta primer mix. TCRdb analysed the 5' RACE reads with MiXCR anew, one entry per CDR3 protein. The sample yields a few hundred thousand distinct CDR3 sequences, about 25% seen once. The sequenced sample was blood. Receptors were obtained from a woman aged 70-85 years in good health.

The chain's CDR3 is CSARDARGNTEAFF. The DNA for the CDR3 is TGCAGTGCTAGAGATGCCAGGGGGAACACTGAAGCTTTCTTT. V gene TRBV20-1 combines with J gene TRBJ1-1; tentatively, D is TRBD1 (6 bases). The CDR3 extends over 14 amino acids. Trimming stripped 0 bases from V and 1 base from J, with 9 bases between. Per the germline V gene, CDR1 is DFQATT and CDR2 is SNEGSKA (reference sequence).

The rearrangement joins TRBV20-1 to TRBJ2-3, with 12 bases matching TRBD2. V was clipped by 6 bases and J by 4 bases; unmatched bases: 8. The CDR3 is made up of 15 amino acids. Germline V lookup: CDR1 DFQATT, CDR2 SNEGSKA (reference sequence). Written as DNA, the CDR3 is TGCAGTGCGAGCCACCTAGCGGGGGGGCCAGATACGCAGTATTTT. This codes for CSASHLAGGPDTQYF.

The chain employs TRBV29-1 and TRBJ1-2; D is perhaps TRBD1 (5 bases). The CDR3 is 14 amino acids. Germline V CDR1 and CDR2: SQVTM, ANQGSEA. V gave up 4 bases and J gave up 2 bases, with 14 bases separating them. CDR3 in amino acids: CSVARQKYNYGYTF. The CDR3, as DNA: TGCAGCGTTGCCAGACAGAAATACAACTATGGCTACACCTTC.

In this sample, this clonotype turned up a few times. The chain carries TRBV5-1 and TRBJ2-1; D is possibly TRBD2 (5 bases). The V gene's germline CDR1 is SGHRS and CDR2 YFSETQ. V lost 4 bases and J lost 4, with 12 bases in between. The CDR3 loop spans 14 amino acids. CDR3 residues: CASSEAGGYNEQFF. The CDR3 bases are TGCGCCAGCAGCGAAGCCGGAGGATACAATGAGCAGTTCTTC. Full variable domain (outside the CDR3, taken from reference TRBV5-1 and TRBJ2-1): KAGVTQTPRYLIKTRGQQVTLSCSPISGHRSVSWYQQTPGQGLQFLFEYFSETQRNKGNFPGRFSGRQFSNSRSEMNVSTLELGDSALYLCASSEAGGYNEQFFGPGTRLTVL.

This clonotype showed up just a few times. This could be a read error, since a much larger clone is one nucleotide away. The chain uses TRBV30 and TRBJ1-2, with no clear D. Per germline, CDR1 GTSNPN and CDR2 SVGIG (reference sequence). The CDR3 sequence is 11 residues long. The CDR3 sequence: CAWSPNCGYTF. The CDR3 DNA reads TGTGCCTGGAGCCCAAACTGTGGCTACACCTTC.

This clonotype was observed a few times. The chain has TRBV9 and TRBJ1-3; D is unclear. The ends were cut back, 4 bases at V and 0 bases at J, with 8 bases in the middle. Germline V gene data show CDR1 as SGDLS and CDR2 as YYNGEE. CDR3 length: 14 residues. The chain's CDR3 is CASSSSTSGNTIYF. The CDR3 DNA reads TGTGCCAGCAGCTCCTCCACCTCTGGAAACACCATATATTTT.

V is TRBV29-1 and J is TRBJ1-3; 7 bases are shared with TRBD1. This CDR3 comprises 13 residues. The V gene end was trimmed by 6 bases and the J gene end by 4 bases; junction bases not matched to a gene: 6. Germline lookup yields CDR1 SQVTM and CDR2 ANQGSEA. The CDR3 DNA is TGCAGCGTACAGGGACAGACGGGAAACACCATATATTTT. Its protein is CSVQGQTGNTIYF.

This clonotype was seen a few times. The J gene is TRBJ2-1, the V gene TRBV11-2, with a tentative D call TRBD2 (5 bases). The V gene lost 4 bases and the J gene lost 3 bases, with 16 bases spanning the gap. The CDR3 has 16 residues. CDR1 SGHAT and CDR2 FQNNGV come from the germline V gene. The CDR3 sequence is CASSSRARAGYNEQFF. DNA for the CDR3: TGTGCCAGCAGCTCCCGCGCTAGGGCGGGCTACAATGAGCAGTTCTTC.

The CDR3: CASDSGSVKTQYF. CDR3 bases: TGTGCCAGCGATAGCGGGAGTGTGAAGACCCAGTACTTC. The V and J genes are TRBV28 and TRBJ2-5; 9 positions agree with TRBD2. CDR1 is MDHEN and CDR2 is SYDVKM in the germline V gene. With 8 bases clipped from V and 6 bases from J, the junction kept 7 bases outside the gene matches. CDR3 length equals 13 residues.

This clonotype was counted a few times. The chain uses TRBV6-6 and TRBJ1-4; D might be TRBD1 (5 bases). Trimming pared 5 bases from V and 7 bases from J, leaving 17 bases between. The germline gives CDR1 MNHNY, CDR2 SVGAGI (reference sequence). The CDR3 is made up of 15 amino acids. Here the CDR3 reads CASSQRGGGSEKLFF. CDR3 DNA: TGTGCCAGCAGTCAGCGGGGTGGGGGAAGTGAAAAACTGTTTTTT.

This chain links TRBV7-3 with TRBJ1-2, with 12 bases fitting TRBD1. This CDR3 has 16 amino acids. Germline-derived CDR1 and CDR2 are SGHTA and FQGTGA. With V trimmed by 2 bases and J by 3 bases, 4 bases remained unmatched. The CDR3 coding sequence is TGTGCCAGCAGCTTATCCGGGACAGGGGGCTACTATGGCTACACCTTC. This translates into CASSLSGTGGYYGYTF.

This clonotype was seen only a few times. CDR3 sequence: CSARKQGRFANEQFF. DNA of the CDR3: TGCAGTGCTAGAAAGCAGGGGAGGTTTGCTAATGAGCAGTTCTTC. The chain has TRBV20-1 and TRBJ2-1; either TRBD1 or TRBD2 may fit D (6 bases each). CDR1 is DFQATT and CDR2 is SNEGSKA in the germline V gene (reference sequence). This CDR3 has 15 residues. With 2 bases removed from V and 7 bases from J, the gap between germline ends came to 18 bases.

CDR3 nucleotide sequence: TGTGCCAGCAGCGGGGCACAGGGAGTCAGCTATGGCTACACCTTC. This translates into CASSGAQGVSYGYTF. The gene calls are TRBV9 and TRBJ1-2; weak D call: TRBD1 (6 bases). The germline V gene encodes CDR1 SGDLS and CDR2 YYNGEE. The CDR3 runs 15 residues. The V and J ends lost 3 bases and 4 bases respectively, with 16 bases between them.

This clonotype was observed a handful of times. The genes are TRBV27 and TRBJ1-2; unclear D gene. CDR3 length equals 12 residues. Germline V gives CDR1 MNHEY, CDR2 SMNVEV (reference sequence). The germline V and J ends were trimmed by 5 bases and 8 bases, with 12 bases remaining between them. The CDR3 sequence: CASSPQLGGYTF. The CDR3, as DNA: TGTGCCAGCAGTCCCCAGCTGGGGGGCTACACCTTC.

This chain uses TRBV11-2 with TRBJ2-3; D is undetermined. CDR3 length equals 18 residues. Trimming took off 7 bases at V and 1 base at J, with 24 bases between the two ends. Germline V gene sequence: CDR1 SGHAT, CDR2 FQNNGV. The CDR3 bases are TGTGCCAGCAACAAGGACCTGGCCGGGTTTAGGGGCACAGATACGCAGTATTTT. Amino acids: CASNKDLAGFRGTDTQYF.

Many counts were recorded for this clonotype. The CDR3 DNA reads TGTGCCAGCAGCCAAGGTACAGGGAACCAAGAGACCCAGTACTTC. Residues: CASSQGTGNQETQYF. The chain uses TRBV4-2 and TRBJ2-5, with a possible D match to TRBD1 (6 bases). The CDR3 loop spans 15 amino acids. CDR1 is LGHNA and CDR2 is YNFKEQ in the germline V gene. The ends were cut back, 1 base at V and 0 bases at J, with 9 bases in the middle.

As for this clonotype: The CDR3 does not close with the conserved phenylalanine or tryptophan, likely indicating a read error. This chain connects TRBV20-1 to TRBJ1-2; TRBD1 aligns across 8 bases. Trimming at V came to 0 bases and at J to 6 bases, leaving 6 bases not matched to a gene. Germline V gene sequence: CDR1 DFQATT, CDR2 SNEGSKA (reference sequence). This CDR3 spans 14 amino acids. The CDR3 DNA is TGCAGTGCTAGAGACAGGGGGCGGCAAGATGGCTACACCCTC. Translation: CSARDRGRQDGYTL.

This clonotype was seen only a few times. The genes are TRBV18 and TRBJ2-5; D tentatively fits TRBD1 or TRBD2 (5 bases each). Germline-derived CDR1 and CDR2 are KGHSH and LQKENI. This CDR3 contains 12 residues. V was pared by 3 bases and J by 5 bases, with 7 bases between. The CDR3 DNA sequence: TGTGCCAGCTCACCGGGGGTTGAGACCCAGTACTTC. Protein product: CASSPGVETQYF.

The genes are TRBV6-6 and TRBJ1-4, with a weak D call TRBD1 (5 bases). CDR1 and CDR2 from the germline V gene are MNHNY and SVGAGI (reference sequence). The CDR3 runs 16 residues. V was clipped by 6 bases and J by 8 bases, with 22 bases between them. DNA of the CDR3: TGTGCCAGCAGAGATGGAAGGGGATACCAATTCGAAAAACTGTTTTTT. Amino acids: CASRDGRGYQFEKLFF.

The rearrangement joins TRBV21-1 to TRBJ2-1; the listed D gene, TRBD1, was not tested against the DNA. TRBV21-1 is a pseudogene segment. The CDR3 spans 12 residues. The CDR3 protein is CASTTGIDEQFF. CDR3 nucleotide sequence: TGTGCCAGCACGACAGGGATAGATGAGCAGTTCTTC.

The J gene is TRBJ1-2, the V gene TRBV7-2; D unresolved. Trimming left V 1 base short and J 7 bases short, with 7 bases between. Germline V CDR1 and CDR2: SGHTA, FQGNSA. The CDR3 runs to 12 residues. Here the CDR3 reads CASSLVRSGYTF. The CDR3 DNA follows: TGTGCCAGCAGCTTAGTTCGGTCTGGCTACACCTTC.

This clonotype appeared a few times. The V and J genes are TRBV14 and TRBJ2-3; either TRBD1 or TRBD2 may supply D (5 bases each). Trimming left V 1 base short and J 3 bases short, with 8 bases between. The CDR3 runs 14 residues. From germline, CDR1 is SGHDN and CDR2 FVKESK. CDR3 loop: CASSQVGETDTQYF. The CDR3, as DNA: TGTGCCAGCAGCCAAGTAGGGGAGACAGATACGCAGTATTTT.

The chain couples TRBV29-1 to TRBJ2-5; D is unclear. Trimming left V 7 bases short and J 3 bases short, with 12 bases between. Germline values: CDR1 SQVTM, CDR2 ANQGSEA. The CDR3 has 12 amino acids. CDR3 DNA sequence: TGCAGCGCCTGGACGAACGAAGAGACCCAGTACTTC. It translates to CSAWTNEETQYF.

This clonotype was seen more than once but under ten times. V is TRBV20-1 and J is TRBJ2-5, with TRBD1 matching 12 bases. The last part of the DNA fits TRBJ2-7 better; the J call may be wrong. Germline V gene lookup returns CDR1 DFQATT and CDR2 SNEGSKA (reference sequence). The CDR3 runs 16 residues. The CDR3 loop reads CSARGGQGASSYEQYF. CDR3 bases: TGCAGTGCTAGGGGGGGACAGGGGGCGAGCTCCTACGAGCAGTACTTC.

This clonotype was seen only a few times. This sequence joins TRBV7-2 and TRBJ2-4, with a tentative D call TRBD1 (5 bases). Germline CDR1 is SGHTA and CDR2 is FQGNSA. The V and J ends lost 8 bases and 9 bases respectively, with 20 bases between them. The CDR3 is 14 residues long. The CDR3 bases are TGTGCCAGCGGCCAGGCAGGGATCCTGGGCATTCAGTACTTC. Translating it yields CASGQAGILGIQYF.